This TCR beta chain comes out of a study of esophageal squamous cell carcinoma under preoperative chemotherapy. This clonotype came up a few times. Per the germline V gene, CDR1 is SGHVS and CDR2 is FNYEAQ. The junction had 9 bases not matched to a gene; V was cut back by 5 bases and J by 3 bases. The CDR3 covers 15 residues. TCRdb fed the PCR reads into MiXCR, producing one record per CDR3 protein. The sample holds roughly 32,000 distinct CDR3 sequences; less than 55% are singletons and the top ten take less than 15%. Time point indicated: before preoperative PTX-NDP chemotherapy. This receptor was taken from a human donor with esophageal squamous cell carcinoma. The donor label of this sample is uncertain. This chain links TRBV7-6 with TRBJ2-5; 7 bases agree with TRBD1. This sample was gathered from a patient given preoperative chemotherapy. This CDR3 is CASSPRSGTEETQYF. The CDR3 region has the DNA TGTGCCAGCAGCCCTAGGTCGGGGACAGAAGAGACCCAGTACTTC.